Listed here are 10 T cell receptor beta chains from one sample, sequenced in a study of blood T cell repertoires in COVID-19. Method: immunoSEQ multiplex PCR; TCRdb's copy keeps in-frame clones and lacks some. This table holds roughly 180,000 clones, approximately 80% found once. The sample taken for sequencing was PBMCs or T cells enriched from blood (not recorded which). The receptors were sampled from a man aged 45-65 years who had recovered from COVID-19.

The chain carries TRBV5-1 and TRBJ1-2; 7 nucleotides align to TRBD1. Germline assignment: CDR1 SGHRS and CDR2 YFSETQ. The CDR3 has 15 amino acids. Trimming cost V 4 bases and J 5 bases; bases outside gene matches: 11. CDR3 region: CASSLNRGDHYGYTF. CDR3 coding DNA: TGCGCCAGCAGCCTAAACAGGGGAGATCATTATGGCTACACCTTC.

The chain is built from TRBV5-4 and TRBJ2-3; 9 nucleotides align to TRBD1. From germline, CDR1 is SGHNT and CDR2 YYREEE (reference sequence). This CDR3 is 17 amino acids long. Trimming at V came to 3 bases and at J to 8 bases, leaving 16 bases not matched to a gene. CDR3 region: CASSSEGTGRGSFTQYF. The CDR3 coding sequence is TGTGCCAGCAGCTCGGAGGGGACAGGGAGGGGTTCATTTACGCAGTATTTT.

V is TRBV5-6 and J is TRBJ1-1; 8 nucleotides agree with TRBD1. V was pared by 3 bases and J by 6 bases, with 10 bases of the junction left unmatched. CDR3 length: 15 residues. Germline V gene lookup returns CDR1 SGHDT and CDR2 YYEEEE. The CDR3 spells CASSSWTGWTPEAFF. DNA for the CDR3: TGTGCCAGCAGCTCCTGGACAGGGTGGACGCCTGAAGCTTTCTTT.

The rearrangement joins TRBV30 to TRBJ2-7, with D uncertain. This CDR3 has 13 residues. Germline values: CDR1 GTSNPN, CDR2 SVGIG (reference sequence). The V gene lost 2 bases and the J gene lost 1 base, with 9 bases spanning the gap. CDR3 region: CAWSSHGSYEQYF. In DNA, the CDR3 is TGTGCCTGGAGTTCTCACGGTTCCTACGAGCAGTACTTC.

The gene calls are TRBV6-1 and TRBJ1-5; tentative D call: TRBD1 (6 bases). CDR1 is MNHNS and CDR2 is SASEGT in the germline V gene. V lost 0 bases and J 6 bases, leaving 9 bases between the germline ends. This CDR3 region has 14 residues. CDR3 in DNA: TGTGCCAGCAGTGAAGCGGGGGGGCCTCAGCCCCAGCATTTT. Residues: CASSEAGGPQPQHF.

This clone has just a few counts. CDR3 in DNA: TGTGCCAGCAGCCTTCGAAGGGGTTCGTCCTACGAGCAGTACTTC. Translation gives CASSLRRGSSYEQYF. This chain links TRBV4-2 with TRBJ2-7; weak D call: TRBD1 (5 bases). This CDR3 comprises 15 residues. CDR1 is LGHNA and CDR2 is YNFKEQ in the germline V gene. The V end was cut by 4 bases, the J end by 1 base, with 14 bases between.

The chain is built from TRBV6-5 and TRBJ2-5; D is undetermined. The V and J ends lost 2 bases and 1 base respectively, with 8 bases between them. CDR1 and CDR2 from the germline V gene are MNHEY and SVGAGI. This CDR3 region has 14 residues. Here the CDR3 DNA reads TGTGCCAGCAGTTACGAATTCAGCCAAGAGACCCAGTACTTC. This gives the protein CASSYEFSQETQYF.

DNA for the CDR3: TGTGCCAGCAGTTACGAGCAGGGCCTTAATGAAAAACTGTTTTTT. Encoded protein: CASSYEQGLNEKLFF. The J gene is TRBJ1-4, the V gene TRBV6-5, with a weak D call TRBD1 (5 bases). The V end was cut by 2 bases, the J end by 4 bases, with 11 bases between. CDR1 is MNHEY, CDR2 SVGAGI, per germline. This CDR3 has 15 amino acids.

The chain combines TRBV3-1 (or the pseudogene TRBV3-2) with TRBJ2-4; TRBD2 matches at 9 bases. The CDR3 is 20 residues long. J lost 0 bases, V lost 0 bases, and 12 bases had no gene match. Germline V CDR1 and CDR2: LGHDT, YNNKEL (reference sequence). CDR3 nucleotides: TGTGCCAGCAGCCAAGATCTTACTAGCGGGCCAAACCTAGCCAAAAACATTCAGTACTTC. Encoded protein: CASSQDLTSGPNLAKNIQYF.

This chain uses TRBV19 with TRBJ1-6; 10 nucleotides agree with TRBD1. Germline V lookup: CDR1 LNHDA, CDR2 SQIVND (reference sequence). V dropped 4 bases and J dropped 6; count of bases not matched to a gene: 6. The CDR3 is 16 amino acids. CDR3: CASSTGTGAPNSPLHF. The CDR3 region has the DNA TGTGCCAGTAGTACCGGGACAGGGGCGCCTAATTCACCCCTCCACTTT.